This TCR beta chain was identified during a study of beta chain features in type 1 diabetes. Study-wide findings and caveats: There were fewer insertions and more deletions at the VDJ junctions of type 1 diabetes patients. Researchers could not determine here whether HLA type influences TCRB rearrangement.

Trimming shortened V by 0 bases and J by 2 bases, and 8 bases separated the two germline ends. CDR3 size: 13 residues. Germline CDR1 reads GTSNPN; CDR2 reads SVGIG (reference sequence). On this clone itself: Its cognate antigen is unknown. This specimen includes other DNA sequences encoding the same CDR3.

Every bit of the isolated RNA underwent reverse transcription, so sequencing read expressed TCRB transcripts. Clones were sequenced by immunoSEQ multiplex PCR, and TCRdb holds only the in-frame ones, with some missing. The data hold around 500,000 clones, with around 30% observed a single time. This sequence was found in a man aged 18 to 29 in good health. The sequenced material came from naive CD4+ T cells from blood. The genes are TRBV30 and TRBJ2-7, with D perhaps TRBD1 (6 bases). CDR3: CAWSVQGPYEQYF. The CDR3, as DNA: TGTGCCTGGAGTGTACAGGGCCCCTACGAGCAGTACTTC.